This T cell receptor beta chain was recorded in a study of T cells in Graves' hyperthyroidism and ophthalmopathy. Study-level background: Peripheral blood was drawn at first diagnosis, prior to all treatment.

RNA transcripts gave rise to amplified TCR beta CDR3 regions. First-round RT-PCR targeting the TCR CDR3 was performed with the HTBI primer set. TCRdb redid the calling of the multiplex PCR reads with MiXCR, one entry per CDR3 protein. Among about half a million distinct CDR3 sequences, 20% were seen once, and the ten largest hold around a quarter. Germline values: CDR1 SGDLS, CDR2 YYNGEE. The V segment lost 0 bases and the J segment 6 bases; nucleotides outside the gene matches: 6. The CDR3 loop spans 15 amino acids. The study's findings and limits: A model using 13 V-J features told ophthalmopathy apart from stable hyperthyroidism. Blood also held most thyroid clonotypes expanded beyond 0.001.

This clonotype showed up just a few times. Its antigen remains unknown. PBMCs stemmed from about 9.7 ml fresh peripheral blood. The TCR was taken from a man aged 18 to 29 with Graves' hyperthyroidism. V is TRBV9 and J is TRBJ2-7, with 10 positions matching TRBD2. Sequenced sample: blood. This CDR3 is CASSVGQRGGGEQYF. The CDR3 bases are TGTGCCAGCAGCGTAGGCCAGCGGGGGGGTGGCGAGCAGTACTTC.